Reported below is one T cell receptor beta chain. Generated by immunoSEQ multiplex PCR, the TCRdb table keeps only in-frame clones and is missing some. Among approximately 52,000 clones listed, around 93% were seen once. This CDR3 has 14 amino acids. In germline, CDR1 is ENHRY, CDR2 SYGVKD. Losses at the gene ends were 7 bases for V and 3 bases for J; bases not matched to a gene: 5. The sample is drawn from a study of blood T cell repertoires in COVID-19. Sequenced input: peripheral blood. This clonotype originated in a man aged 50 or older with acute or convalescent COVID-19. The gene calls are TRBV10-3 and TRBJ1-4; 7 nucleotides align to TRBD1. CDR3 DNA sequence: TGTGCCATCAAGAGGACAGGCCCTAATGAAAAACTGTTTTTT. It encodes CAIKRTGPNEKLFF.